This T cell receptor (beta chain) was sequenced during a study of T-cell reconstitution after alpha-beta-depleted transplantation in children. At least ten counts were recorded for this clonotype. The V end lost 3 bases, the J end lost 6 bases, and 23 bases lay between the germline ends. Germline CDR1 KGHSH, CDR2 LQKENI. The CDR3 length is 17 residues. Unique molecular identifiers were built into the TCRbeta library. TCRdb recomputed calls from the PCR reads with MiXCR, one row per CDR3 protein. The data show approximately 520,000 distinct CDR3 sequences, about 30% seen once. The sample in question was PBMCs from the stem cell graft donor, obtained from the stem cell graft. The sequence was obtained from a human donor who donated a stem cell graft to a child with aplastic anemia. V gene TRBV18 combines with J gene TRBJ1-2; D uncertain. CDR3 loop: CASSPPAGRTVQHGYTF. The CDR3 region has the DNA TGTGCCAGCTCACCGCCTGCCGGTCGGACGGTTCAACATGGCTACACCTTC.